The clone carrying this T cell receptor (beta chain) was observed once. The data were obtained in a study of T cell changes during pregnancy in multiple sclerosis. Measured with immunoSEQ multiplex PCR; TCRdb has only the in-frame clones, and not every one. The table includes under 60,000 clones, roughly 92% detected once. Here the sequenced sample was CD4+ T cells from peripheral blood mononuclear cells, taken in the third trimester of pregnancy. The TCR originated in a female donor with multiple sclerosis, enrolled in a pregnancy study.

This chain's CDR3 is CASSFRAGGNTDTQYF. In DNA form, the CDR3 reads TGTGCCAGCAGCTTCCGAGCGGGCGGGAACACAGATACGCAGTATTTT. This chain connects TRBV7-2 to TRBJ2-3; a weak D match, TRBD2 (6 bases). Trimming pared 3 bases from V and 2 bases from J, leaving 15 bases between. The CDR3 is 16 residues long. Germline V CDR1 and CDR2: SGHTA, FQGNSA.